This T cell receptor (beta chain) was identified during a study of a mutant IDH1 vaccine in newly diagnosed glioma. About the study: Treated patients, around 60% male and roughly 40% female, averaged approximately 40 years of age.

Specified time point: week 5, during vaccination. Mutant IDH1 20-mer peptide, at 300 ug, made up each vaccine dose, with topical imiquimod. Germline V gene sequence: CDR1 WSHSY, CDR2 SAAADI. CDR3 length: 14 residues. V was clipped by 6 bases and J by 3 bases, with 15 bases between them. Concerning this clone itself: The antigen is undetermined.

The assay was immunoSEQ multiplex PCR, and TCRdb's table has in-frame clones only and misses some. Found here are 39,000 or so clones, around 78% of them singletons; the top ten hold roughly 5.5%. Sequencing used PBMCs, obtained from a glioma patient whose treatment included an IDH1 peptide vaccine. V gene TRBV10-2 combines with J gene TRBJ2-7; D gene ambiguous. The sequence came from a man aged 35-49 years with glioma. The chain's CDR3 is CASSPSQHNYEQYF. DNA of the CDR3: TGCGCCAGCAGCCCTTCCCAACATAACTACGAGCAGTACTTC.